Following are 14 T cell receptor beta chains from one sample sequenced in a study of T cells in Graves' hyperthyroidism and ophthalmopathy. Amplification of TCR beta CDR3 regions used RNA as the template. A first-round RT-PCR of the TCR CDR3 used the HTBI primer set. TCRdb re-derived calls from the multiplex PCR reads in MiXCR, one entry per CDR3 protein. The sample gives around 400,000 distinct CDR3 sequences, 20% to 30% of which show up once; 73% is in the top ten. Source material: blood. The receptors were sampled from a man aged 50 or older with Graves' hyperthyroidism.

This clonotype was seen more than once but under ten times. The chain recombines TRBV19 with TRBJ2-5; no definite D call. The germline CDR1 and CDR2 sequences are LNHDA and SQIVND (reference sequence). There are 14 residues in the CDR3. Deletions cut 9 bases from V and 0 bases from J, with 14 bases between. This CDR3 is CASLDSKYQETQYF. The CDR3 DNA reads TGTGCCAGCCTCGACTCCAAGTACCAAGAGACCCAGTACTTC. Based on the CDR3 plus reference TRBV19 and TRBJ2-5, the full variable domain is DGGITQSPKYLFRKEGQNVTLSCEQNLNHDAMYWYRQDPGQGLRLIYYSQIVNDFQKGDIAEGYSVSREKKESFPLTVTSAQKNPTAFYLCASLDSKYQETQYFGPGTRLLVL.

This clonotype was seen many times. V and J are TRBV7-8 and TRBJ2-5; TRBD2 aligns across 8 bases. CDR1 is SGHVS, CDR2 FQNEAQ, per germline. CDR3 length: 15 amino acids. V lost 0 bases, J lost 2 bases, and 2 bases stayed unmatched. CDR3 coding DNA: TGTGCCAGCAGCTTAGCACCTAGCGGGCAAGAGACCCAGTACTTC. Translated, it gives CASSLAPSGQETQYF.

V gene TRBV20-1 combines with J gene TRBJ1-1, with TRBD1 matching over 7 bases. Germline CDR1 reads DFQATT; CDR2 reads SNEGSKA (reference sequence). Germline trimming cut 1 base from V and 3 bases from J; bases unmatched to any gene: 14. The CDR3 covers 17 residues. CDR3 nucleotide sequence: TGCAGTGCTAGAGGGTATTTTGATGCAGGGGGGGACACTGAAGCTTTCTTT. Amino acid sequence: CSARGYFDAGGDTEAFF.

This clonotype was seen more than once but under ten times. This sequence joins TRBV3-1 and TRBJ2-7; D is possibly TRBD1 (5 bases). The CDR3 is 15 residues long. Trimming took 2 bases from V and 5 from J, leaving 16 bases between them. The germline CDR1 and CDR2 sequences are LGHDT and YNNKEL (reference sequence). In DNA form, the CDR3 reads TGTGCCAGCAGCCAAAAAGGGGCCCCTATGGACGAGCAGTACTTC. Amino acids: CASSQKGAPMDEQYF.

About this clonotype: The germline gene is not matched at one end of the junction; a read error may be the cause. The V call is TRBV27, the J call TRBJ2-1; maybe TRBD2 (7 bases). Germline CDR1 and CDR2: MNHEY and SMNVEV (reference sequence). The CDR3 length is 15 residues. The CDR3 sequence is CASSLGGGPYNGQFF. The DNA for the CDR3 is TGTGCCAGCAGTTTGGGAGGGGGTCCCTACAATGGGCAGTTCTTC.

Ten or more counts support this clonotype. CDR3 coding DNA: TGTGCCAGCAGCGACCCGGGACTAGCGGGAGTCCGGGAGACCCAGTACTTC. Its protein is CASSDPGLAGVRETQYF. This chain connects TRBV27 to TRBJ2-5; the match to TRBD2 covers 14 bases. CDR1 MNHEY and CDR2 SMNVEV come from the germline V gene (reference sequence). This CDR3 contains 17 residues. V shed 6 bases, J shed 5 bases, and the junction held 11 bases outside the gene matches.

The chain is built from TRBV4-1 and TRBJ1-1; 10 nucleotides match TRBD1. Germline CDR1 and CDR2: MGHRA and YSYEKL. This CDR3 comprises 14 residues. Losses at the gene ends were 4 bases for V and 4 bases for J; bases not matched to a gene: 3. The CDR3 DNA is TGCGCCAGCAGCCCGGGGACAGGGGCCACTGAAGCTTTCTTT. This encodes CASSPGTGATEAFF.

The sample holds many counts of this clonotype. The chain carries TRBV7-9 and TRBJ2-1; the D is unclear. Germline V lookup: CDR1 SEHNR, CDR2 FQNEAQ (reference sequence). Trimming removed 7 bases from V and 4 bases from J, with 14 bases in between. The CDR3 extends over 14 amino acids. CDR3 nucleotides: TGTGCCAGCACGGGCCCCGTAGAATACAATGAGCAGTTCTTC. The encoded protein is CASTGPVEYNEQFF.

CDR3 in DNA: TGTGCCAGCAGTTGGAACCCCTACGAGCAGTACTTC. Its protein is CASSWNPYEQYF. This chain links TRBV7-9 with TRBJ2-7; D unclear. Trimming took off 6 bases at V and 2 bases at J, with 8 bases between the two ends. The CDR3 is 12 amino acids. The V gene's germline CDR1 is SEHNR and CDR2 FQNEAQ (reference sequence). The whole variable domain, remainder taken from reference TRBV7-9 and TRBJ2-7, is DTGVSQNPRHKITKRGQNVTFRCDPISEHNRLYWYRQTLGQGPEFLTYFQNEAQLEKSRLLSDRFSAERPKGSFSTLEIQRTEQGDSAMYLCASSWNPYEQYFGPGTRLTVT.

This clonotype came up a few times. This chain joins TRBV6-1 and TRBJ2-3, with 10 positions matching TRBD2. From germline, CDR1 is MNHNS and CDR2 SASEGT. V lost 7 bases and J lost 2; bases outside the gene matches: 6. The length of the CDR3 is 15 residues. The chain's CDR3 is CASTLTSGYTDTQYF. Here the CDR3 DNA reads TGTGCCAGCACTTTGACTAGCGGGTACACAGATACGCAGTATTTT.

This clonotype was counted a few times. The V call is TRBV12-3 or TRBV12-4, the J call TRBJ2-1; no clear D gene. CDR3 length: 10 amino acids. Trimming removed 8 bases from V and 9 bases from J, with 8 bases in between. The CDR3 protein is CASSVREQFF. The CDR3 bases are TGTGCCAGCTCCGTACGTGAGCAGTTCTTC.

The gene calls are TRBV20-1 and TRBJ2-1; 8 bases line up with TRBD2. Germline trimming cut 3 bases from V and 2 bases from J; bases unmatched to any gene: 9. Per germline, CDR1 DFQATT and CDR2 SNEGSKA (reference sequence). The CDR3 consists of 16 residues. The CDR3 is CSASMAAGGPYNEQFF. The CDR3 DNA reads TGCAGTGCTAGTATGGCGGCGGGGGGCCCCTACAATGAGCAGTTCTTC.

This chain connects TRBV6-5 to TRBJ2-1, with 11 bases that match TRBD2. The CDR3 sequence is 17 residues long. The germline V gene encodes CDR1 MNHEY and CDR2 SVGAGI. The V segment lost 0 bases and the J segment 6 bases; nucleotides outside the gene matches: 7. CDR3 protein: CASSYSLAGGVFNEQFF. CDR3 DNA sequence: TGTGCCAGCAGTTACTCTCTAGCGGGAGGAGTATTCAATGAGCAGTTCTTC.

This clonotype was counted between two and nine times. V and J are TRBV12-5 and TRBJ2-1, with 8 positions matching TRBD2. This CDR3 is 15 amino acids long. The trim removed 5 bases at V and 3 bases at J, leaving 6 bases unmatched. Germline V gene sequence: CDR1 LGHNT, CDR2 FRNRAP. The CDR3 reads CASGISGTSYNEQFF. The CDR3 nucleotides read TGTGCTAGTGGTATCTCCGGGACTAGCTACAATGAGCAGTTCTTC.